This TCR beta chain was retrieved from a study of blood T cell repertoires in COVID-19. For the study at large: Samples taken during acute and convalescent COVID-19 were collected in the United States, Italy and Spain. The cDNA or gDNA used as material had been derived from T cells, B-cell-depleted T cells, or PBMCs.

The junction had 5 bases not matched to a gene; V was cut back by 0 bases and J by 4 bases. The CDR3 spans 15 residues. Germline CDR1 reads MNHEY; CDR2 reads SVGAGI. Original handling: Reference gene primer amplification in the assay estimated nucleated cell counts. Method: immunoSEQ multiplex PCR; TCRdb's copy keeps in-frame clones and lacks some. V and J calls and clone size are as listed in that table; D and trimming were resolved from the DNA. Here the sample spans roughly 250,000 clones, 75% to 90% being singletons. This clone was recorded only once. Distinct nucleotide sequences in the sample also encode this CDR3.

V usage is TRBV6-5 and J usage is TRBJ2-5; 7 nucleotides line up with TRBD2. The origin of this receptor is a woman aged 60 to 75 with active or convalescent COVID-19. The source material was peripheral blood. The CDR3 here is CASSYSGGAGETQYF. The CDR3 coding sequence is TGTGCCAGCAGTTACTCGGGAGGGGCGGGAGAGACCCAGTACTTC.